This T cell receptor beta chain was found in a study of blood T cells in healthy people across ages. This clonotype was seen ten or more times. Germline V CDR1 and CDR2: MGHRA, YSYEKL. The CDR3 loop spans 15 amino acids. V lost 0 bases and J 3 bases, leaving 9 bases between the germline ends. Sample-barcoded 5' priming and a J-beta primer mix drove a second PCR of about 6 to 12 cycles. Each CDR3 protein is one row after TCRdb ran MiXCR on the 5' RACE reads. The sample consists of under 2 million distinct CDR3 sequences, 30% to 40% of them appearing once. Isolation of PBMCs gave at least 7 million cells per sample.

The chain couples TRBV4-1 to TRBJ1-5; D is unresolved. Sequencing used blood. The sequence was obtained from a woman aged 25 to 39 in good health. The CDR3 nucleotides read TGCGCCAGCAGCCAAGATGGAAAGAACAATCAGCCCCAGCATTTT. Its protein product is CASSQDGKNNQPQHF.